This is a list of T cell receptor beta chains from one sample in a study of blood T cell repertoires in COVID-19. Clones were read by immunoSEQ multiplex PCR, and TCRdb kept only the in-frame ones, dropping some. The sample records around 220,000 clones, 80% being singletons. The material sequenced was PBMCs or T cells enriched from blood (not recorded which). These receptors all stem from a woman between 40 and 55 years old with acute COVID-19. Each CDR3 is given with its conserved first and last residue. D genes are given only for firm matches. The size field is filled for only some rows; it gives once, few, many or a size class.

v_call: TRBV2
clone_size: NA
d_call: NA
j_call: TRBJ2-5
cdr3_aa: CASSDEETQYF
cdr3_nt: TGTGCCAGCAGTGACGAGGAGACCCAGTACTTC

v_call: TRBV5-1
clone_size: NA
d_call: NA
j_call: TRBJ2-7
cdr3_aa: CASSPVQVDYEQYF
cdr3_nt: TGCGCCAGCAGCCCAGTACAGGTGGACTACGAGCAGTACTTC

v_call: TRBV24-1
clone_size: NA
d_call: TRBD2
j_call: TRBJ2-7
cdr3_aa: CATSESLRGLAGGPQEQYF
cdr3_nt: TGTGCCACCAGTGAATCCCTTCGGGGACTAGCGGGAGGCCCCCAAGAGCAGTACTTC

v_call: TRBV2
clone_size: NA
d_call: TRBD1
j_call: TRBJ1-2
cdr3_aa: CASSDAGQFYGYTF
cdr3_nt: TGTGCCAGCAGTGACGCGGGACAGTTCTATGGCTACACCTTC

v_call: TRBV3-1/TRBV3-2
clone_size: NA
d_call: TRBD2
j_call: TRBJ2-1
cdr3_aa: CASSPTSGAGVEQFF
cdr3_nt: TGTGCCAGCAGCCCAACTAGCGGAGCCGGGGTTGAGCAGTTCTTC

v_call: TRBV5-1
clone_size: few
d_call: TRBD1
j_call: TRBJ2-2
cdr3_aa: CASSLFTGANTGELFF
cdr3_nt: TGCGCCAGCAGCTTGTTTACAGGGGCGAACACCGGGGAGCTGTTTTTT

v_call: TRBV10-3
clone_size: few
d_call: NA
j_call: TRBJ1-2
cdr3_aa: CAISIQGDYGYTF
cdr3_nt: TGTGCCATCAGCATACAGGGAGACTATGGCTACACCTTC

v_call: TRBV19
clone_size: NA
d_call: TRBD1
j_call: TRBJ2-2
cdr3_aa: CASSTRGTGRTGELFF
cdr3_nt: TGTGCCAGTAGTACCCGCGGGACAGGGCGCACCGGGGAGCTGTTTTTT

v_call: TRBV30
clone_size: NA
d_call: NA
j_call: TRBJ2-1
cdr3_aa: CAWSADLSRGNEQFF
cdr3_nt: TGTGCCTGGAGCGCGGACCTCTCCCGGGGGAATGAGCAGTTCTTC

v_call: TRBV18
clone_size: NA
d_call: NA
j_call: TRBJ2-7
cdr3_aa: CASSPGSLGYEQYF
cdr3_nt: TGTGCCAGCTCACCAGGCTCACTCGGGTACGAGCAGTACTTC

v_call: TRBV29-1
clone_size: NA
d_call: NA
j_call: TRBJ1-1
cdr3_aa: CSVVQPLNTEAFF
cdr3_nt: TGCAGCGTTGTACAGCCTCTGAACACTGAAGCTTTCTTT

v_call: TRBV30
clone_size: NA
d_call: TRBD2
j_call: TRBJ2-1
cdr3_aa: CAWIYRGAYNEQFF
cdr3_nt: TGTGCCTGGATATATCGGGGGGCCTACAATGAGCAGTTCTTC

v_call: TRBV19
clone_size: NA
d_call: NA
j_call: TRBJ1-5
cdr3_aa: CASSLYNQPQHF
cdr3_nt: TGTGCCAGTAGTCTATACAATCAGCCCCAGCATTTT

v_call: TRBV3-1/TRBV3-2
clone_size: NA
d_call: TRBD2
j_call: TRBJ2-1
cdr3_aa: CASSQDLTAGGEQFF
cdr3_nt: TGTGCCAGCAGCCAAGATCTCACAGCGGGAGGGGAGCAGTTCTTC

v_call: TRBV6-2/TRBV6-3
clone_size: NA
d_call: TRBD1
j_call: TRBJ1-2
cdr3_aa: CASSTRDRGPNYGYTF
cdr3_nt: TGTGCCAGCAGTACCCGGGACAGGGGTCCCAACTATGGCTACACCTTC

v_call: TRBV19
clone_size: NA
d_call: TRBD1
j_call: TRBJ1-1
cdr3_aa: CASNPAIGQGNTEAFF
cdr3_nt: TGTGCCAGTAACCCGGCTATCGGACAGGGGAACACTGAAGCTTTCTTT

v_call: TRBV5-1
clone_size: NA
d_call: NA
j_call: TRBJ2-2
cdr3_aa: CASSLRSASAGELFF
cdr3_nt: TGCGCCAGCAGCTTGAGGAGCGCGTCGGCCGGGGAGCTGTTTTTT

v_call: TRBV18
clone_size: NA
d_call: TRBD1
j_call: TRBJ1-2
cdr3_aa: CASSMPGQGNLYGYTF
cdr3_nt: TGTGCCAGCTCAATGCCGGGACAGGGGAATCTTTATGGCTACACCTTC

v_call: TRBV28
clone_size: NA
d_call: NA
j_call: TRBJ2-7
cdr3_aa: CASSLLGGEQYF
cdr3_nt: TGTGCCAGCAGTTTATTAGGCGGTGAGCAGTACTTC

v_call: TRBV11-2
clone_size: NA
d_call: TRBD2
j_call: TRBJ2-1
cdr3_aa: CASSHLAGGREQFF
cdr3_nt: TGTGCCAGCAGCCATCTAGCGGGGGGGCGTGAGCAGTTCTTC

v_call: TRBV6-6
clone_size: NA
d_call: TRBD1
j_call: TRBJ1-3
cdr3_aa: CASSYSGQGFGNTIYF
cdr3_nt: TGTGCCAGCAGTTACTCAGGACAGGGTTTTGGAAACACCATATATTTT

v_call: TRBV28
clone_size: NA
d_call: NA
j_call: TRBJ1-2
cdr3_aa: CASSSGLIGGYTF
cdr3_nt: TGTGCCAGCAGTTCCGGACTCATCGGCGGCTACACCTTC

v_call: TRBV30
clone_size: NA
d_call: TRBD1
j_call: TRBJ1-6
cdr3_aa: CAWSVRGTGTGRGWSPLHF
cdr3_nt: TGTGCCTGGAGTGTAAGAGGGACAGGGACGGGTCGGGGCTGGTCACCCCTCCACTTT

v_call: TRBV30
clone_size: NA
d_call: TRBD1
j_call: TRBJ1-6
cdr3_aa: CAWSTSGGPNSPLHF
cdr3_nt: TGTGCCTGGAGTACATCAGGGGGCCCGAATTCACCCCTCCACTTT

v_call: TRBV28
clone_size: NA
d_call: TRBD1
j_call: TRBJ1-1
cdr3_aa: CASSLPGGARNTEAFF
cdr3_nt: TGTGCCAGCAGTTTACCAGGGGGCGCACGGAACACTGAAGCTTTCTTT

v_call: TRBV11-2
clone_size: NA
d_call: TRBD2
j_call: TRBJ2-7
cdr3_aa: CASSLHLGLAGEYEQYF
cdr3_nt: TGTGCCAGCAGCTTACACTTAGGACTAGCGGGGGAATACGAGCAGTACTTC

v_call: TRBV30
clone_size: NA
d_call: NA
j_call: TRBJ1-5
cdr3_aa: CAWSTHQGLSNQPQHF
cdr3_nt: TGTGCCTGGAGTACCCACCAGGGGCTTAGCAATCAGCCCCAGCATTTT

v_call: TRBV11-3
clone_size: NA
d_call: NA
j_call: TRBJ1-2
cdr3_aa: CASSSHSGIYGYTF
cdr3_nt: TGTGCCAGCAGCTCCCATTCAGGAATCTATGGCTACACCTTC

v_call: TRBV7-8
clone_size: NA
d_call: NA
j_call: TRBJ2-5
cdr3_aa: CASSFGITETQYF
cdr3_nt: TGTGCCAGCAGCTTCGGTATTACCGAGACCCAGTACTTC

v_call: TRBV27
clone_size: few
d_call: TRBD2
j_call: TRBJ2-7
cdr3_aa: CASSLSRGGGEQYF
cdr3_nt: TGTGCCAGCAGTTTATCACGGGGGGGCGGGGAGCAGTACTTC

v_call: TRBV5-4
clone_size: NA
d_call: NA
j_call: TRBJ1-2
cdr3_aa: CASSLDAGLDTF
cdr3_nt: TGTGCCAGCAGCTTGGACGCGGGGTTGGACACCTTC

v_call: TRBV4-2
clone_size: once
d_call: NA
j_call: TRBJ2-3
cdr3_aa: CASSPGTGADTQYF
cdr3_nt: TGTGCCAGCAGCCCCGGCACGGGAGCGGATACGCAGTATTTT